This TCR beta chain was sequenced during a study of shared clonotypes between healthy human individuals. CDR1 and CDR2 from the germline V gene are MDHEN and SYDVKM. This CDR3 is built from 16 residues. Trimming took 3 bases from V and 0 from J, leaving 13 bases between them. Assay used: immunoSEQ multiplex PCR; TCRdb lists only in-frame clones, some missing. The sample shows around 1.1 million clones, approximately 77% of them seen only once. V is TRBV28 and J is TRBJ2-3; perhaps TRBD2 as D (6 bases). The sample consisted of memory CD4+ T cells from PBMCs. The subset denotes: CD45RA-negative fraction. The sequence derives from a man between 18 and 35 years old in good health. Some clones in this sample may be carry-over from other donors' samples. CDR3 loop: CASSFRTGTSTDTQYF. For the CDR3, the DNA is TGTGCCAGCAGTTTTCGAACCGGGACTAGCACAGATACGCAGTATTTT.